This T cell receptor (beta chain) was recorded in a study of cytomegalovirus exposure and HLA in healthy donors. The PCR was carried out with 60 Vbeta primers and 13 Jbeta primers. Only in-frame clones appear in the TCRdb table, and some are missing; sequencing was by immunoSEQ multiplex PCR. The profile shows hundreds of thousands of clones, over 60% of them singletons. V was pared by 5 bases and J by 3 bases, with 13 bases between. From germline, CDR1 is SGHTA and CDR2 FQGNSA. This CDR3 region has 14 residues. In regard to this clone: What it binds is not known.

Whole-study findings and limits: Reports credit the classifier with highly specific, highly sensitive diagnosis of cytomegalovirus status. Listed as cytomegalovirus-associated were around 160 TCR beta chains.

The chain couples TRBV7-2 to TRBJ1-1; TRBD1 is a possible D gene (5 bases). The clonotype comes from a male donor in good health and CMV-seronegative. The sequencing input was PBMCs. CDR3 in DNA: TGTGCCAGCAGCATTCCAGGGCGCGACACTGAAGCTTTCTTT. Its protein product is CASSIPGRDTEAFF.